A selection of T cell receptor beta chains follows, all from one sample in a study of T cells expressing NK-cell markers. TCRdb re-called the 5' RACE reads, yielding one record per CDR3 amino acid sequence without DNA. The table lists 350,000 to 500,000 distinct CDR3 sequences. Sequencing input: blood T cells: a sorted CD56 or NKG2C T cell subset, CD4+ or CD8+ T cells, or bulk PBMC T cells (not recorded which). These receptors all come from a woman between 18 and 70 years old in good health. Each CDR3 is given with its conserved first and last residue.

CDR3 length,V gene,J gene,CDR3 protein
15,TRBV7-3,TRBJ1-1,CASSPTSGTGGIAFF
15,TRBV19,TRBJ2-1,CASSIYQGPYNEQFF
17,TRBV6-5,TRBJ2-6,CASSYQPWNSGANVLTF
14,TRBV12-3/TRBV12-4,TRBJ2-5,CASSPDRGWETQYF
15,TRBV5-1,TRBJ2-1,CATKAVAGGYNEQFF
15,TRBV4-3,TRBJ2-1,CASSQVRGSYNEQFF
16,TRBV3-1,TRBJ2-3,CASSQDLRGRTDTQYF
14,TRBV30,TRBJ2-5,CAWIRKGRDETQYF
14,TRBV28,TRBJ1-2,CASSTEGPNYGYTF
15,TRBV25-1,TRBJ1-5,CASSGGQGGNQPQHF
12,TRBV12-3/TRBV12-4,TRBJ1-1,CASSYQFTEAFF
13,TRBV29-1,TRBJ2-6,CSVDSPGANVLTF
14,TRBV20-1,TRBJ1-5,CSANSQGVAQPQHF
20,TRBV15,TRBJ1-3,CATSRDPQRRGGGAGNTIYF
15,TRBV4-2,TRBJ2-1,CASSQDVLNYNEQFF
15,TRBV6-2/TRBV6-3,TRBJ2-1,CASSHLAGARNEQFF
14,TRBV29-1,TRBJ2-5,CSTRNRVGWETQYF
14,TRBV5-1,TRBJ1-5,CASSFGTANQPQHF
11,TRBV28,TRBJ2-4,CASSSPFRQYF
16,TRBV7-2,TRBJ2-5,CASSLGPQEVSVTQYF
16,TRBV30,TRBJ2-6,CAWETGSFAGANVLTF
15,TRBV28,TRBJ1-5,CASSLRYPSNQPQHF
15,TRBV19,TRBJ2-3,CASSIGGSSTDTQYF
18,TRBV29-1,TRBJ2-1,CSVGHGSGSSASYNEQFF
15,TRBV20-1,TRBJ2-3,CSASPGRFRTDTQYF
13,TRBV20-1,TRBJ2-7,CSAVGLAGHEQYF
15,TRBV4-3,TRBJ2-7,CASSQAGTGLYEQYF
14,TRBV29-1,TRBJ2-1,CSVESRDRYNEQFF
14,TRBV7-3,TRBJ1-4,CASSLARDAEKLFF
15,TRBV28,TRBJ2-7,CASRRTGGFSYEQYF
16,TRBV4-2,TRBJ2-1,CASSQRSGGEYNGQFF